This T cell receptor (beta chain) was retrieved from a study of blood T cell repertoires in COVID-19. Study as a whole: Spain, Italy and the United States supplied samples that represented acute and convalescent COVID-19.

Using immunoSEQ multiplex PCR, the repertoire was profiled, and TCRdb retains in-frame clones only, with some absent. The sample contains about 190,000 clones, more than 60% of which appear only once. The CDR3 covers 14 residues. Deletions cut 0 bases from V and 4 bases from J, with 7 bases between. Germline V CDR1 and CDR2: MNHEY, SVGAGI. Sequencing was performed on peripheral blood. The rearrangement joins TRBV6-5 to TRBJ2-1; possibly TRBD1 for D (6 bases). The sequence was collected from a woman in her forties or fifties with acute or convalescent COVID-19. The CDR3 reads CASSYSQGYNEQFF. CDR3 bases: TGTGCCAGCAGTTACTCGCAGGGGTACAATGAGCAGTTCTTC.